Presented here are 30 T cell receptor beta chains from one specimen sequenced in a study of regulatory T cells in long-lasting Graves disease. The authors built TCR beta libraries using iRepertoire HTBI primers and Arm-PCR of CDR3 regions. Each CDR3 protein gets one entry after TCRdb re-called the multiplex PCR reads with MiXCR. The sample shows approximately 230,000 distinct CDR3 sequences, about 17% of them seen only once. Documented time point: newly diagnosed GD, antithyroid drugs for less than 3 months. Extracted PBMC RNA gave rise to the TCR library. The sequencing here drew on peripheral blood mononuclear cells (PBMCs), taken at new diagnosis, from a patient treated with antithyroid drugs. The receptors originated from a female donor with Graves disease.

This clonotype was found many times. The chain carries TRBV9 and TRBJ1-6, with D perhaps TRBD1 (6 bases). Germline assignment: CDR1 SGDLS and CDR2 YYNGEE. The CDR3 runs to 14 residues. Trimming stripped 2 bases from V and 6 bases from J, with 9 bases between. The CDR3 is CASSVTGSNSPLHF. The CDR3, as DNA: TGTGCCAGCAGCGTCACAGGGAGTAATTCACCCCTCCACTTT.

The gene calls are TRBV30 and TRBJ1-4; TRBD1 might be the D (5 bases). The CDR3 runs 13 residues. Germline-derived CDR1 and CDR2 are GTSNPN and SVGIG (reference sequence). Trimming stripped 0 bases from V and 6 bases from J, with 8 bases between. This chain's CDR3 is CAWSVLGDEKLFF. CDR3 in DNA: TGTGCCTGGAGTGTACTGGGGGATGAAAAACTGTTTTTT. The full variable domain, with the rest looked up from reference TRBV30 and TRBJ1-4, is SQTIHQWPATLVQPVGSPLSLECTVEGTSNPNLYWYRQAAGRGLQLLFYSVGIGQISSEVPQNLSASRPQDRQFILSSKKLLLSDSGFYLCAWSVLGDEKLFFGSGTQLSVL.

This clonotype occurred many times. V and J are TRBV7-8 and TRBJ1-2, with D unclear. The length of the CDR3 is 17 residues. The V end lost 1 base, the J end lost 7 bases, and 22 bases lay between the germline ends. Germline V gene sequence: CDR1 SGHVS, CDR2 FQNEAQ. The CDR3 nucleotides are TGTGCCAGCAGCTTAGGTTTTCTAAGGACCGCGGTTAGTGGCTACACCTTC. Translated: CASSLGFLRTAVSGYTF.

This clonotype was recorded at least ten times. The V gene is TRBV24-1, the J gene TRBJ1-5, with D possibly being TRBD1 (6 bases). Trimming pared 5 bases from V and 6 bases from J, leaving 13 bases between. This CDR3 has 14 residues. The germline CDR1 and CDR2 sequences are KGHDR and SFDVKD. CDR3 nucleotide sequence: TGTGCCACCAGTGTGGGGGGCCAGAGTCAGCCCCAGCATTTT. This sequence encodes CATSVGGQSQPQHF.

This clonotype was recorded many times. This could be a read error, since a much larger clone is one nucleotide away. The chain uses TRBV14 and TRBJ2-3, with 11 bases fitting TRBD2. The germline CDR1 and CDR2 sequences are SGHDN and FVKESK. The CDR3 covers 15 residues. Unmatched junction bases numbered 2, after V lost 4 bases and J lost 2 bases. For the CDR3, the DNA is TGTGCCAGCAGCCCGACTAGCGGGAACACAGATACGCAGTATTTT. Translated, it gives CASSPTSGNTDTQYF.

This clonotype was observed many times. The V gene is TRBV19, the J gene TRBJ2-5; possibly TRBD1 for D (6 bases). Germline CDR1 is LNHDA and CDR2 is SQIVND (reference sequence). The length of the CDR3 is 13 residues. The V end was cut by 4 bases, the J end by 3 bases, with 9 bases between. DNA for the CDR3: TGTGCCAGTAGTACGGACAGTAAAGAGACCCAGTACTTC. Amino acid sequence: CASSTDSKETQYF.

This clonotype has ten or more counts. The chain joins TRBV6-1 to TRBJ1-4; D not resolved. The CDR3 runs to 13 residues. V dropped 5 bases and J dropped 8 bases, with 12 bases sitting between them. CDR1 and CDR2 (germline): MNHNS, SASEGT. The CDR3 spells CASSQAILEKLFF. In DNA, the CDR3 is TGTGCCAGCAGTCAGGCAATATTAGAAAAACTGTTTTTT.

This clonotype was seen at least ten times. V is TRBV9 and J is TRBJ1-1; no clear D gene. The CDR3 runs 13 residues. V lost 2 bases and J 3 bases, leaving 8 bases between the germline ends. CDR1 is SGDLS, CDR2 YYNGEE, per germline. As DNA, the CDR3 is TGTGCCAGCAGCGTGACGAAAGACACTGAAGCTTTCTTT. This gives the protein CASSVTKDTEAFF. The full variable domain, completed using reference TRBV9 and TRBJ1-1, is DSGVTQTPKHLITATGQRVTLRCSPRSGDLSVYWYQQSLDQGLQFLIQYYNGEERAKGNILERFSAQQFPDLHSELNLSSLELGDSALYFCASSVTKDTEAFFGQGTRLTVV.

This sequence joins TRBV11-2 and TRBJ2-1; 9 nucleotides match TRBD2. The trim removed 0 bases at V and 5 bases at J, leaving 2 bases unmatched. The germline CDR1 and CDR2 sequences are SGHAT and FQNNGV. The CDR3 is made up of 15 amino acids. For the CDR3, the DNA is TGTGCCAGCAGCTTAGATCTAGCGGGAAACAATGAGCAGTTCTTC. The encoded protein is CASSLDLAGNNEQFF.

This clonotype was recorded at least ten times. The CDR3 DNA is TGTGCCAGCGGCAGGCAATACACAGATACGCAGTATTTT. It specifies CASGRQYTDTQYF. The chain recombines TRBV27 with TRBJ2-3, with D unresolved. The CDR3 is 13 residues long. Trimming took off 8 bases at V and 2 bases at J, with 11 bases between the two ends. Germline V gene lookup returns CDR1 MNHEY and CDR2 SMNVEV (reference sequence).

This clonotype was detected only a few times. The rearrangement uses TRBV14 and TRBJ1-4; unclear D gene. The CDR3 sequence is 12 residues long. The germline gives CDR1 SGHDN, CDR2 FVKESK. V lost 1 base, J lost 8 bases, and 5 bases lay in between. The CDR3 is CASSQVREKLFF. CDR3 in DNA: TGTGCCAGCAGCCAAGTTCGGGAAAAACTGTTTTTT. Combining the CDR3 with reference TRBV14 and TRBJ1-4 gives the whole variable domain EAGVTQFPSHSVIEKGQTVTLRCDPISGHDNLYWYRRVMGKEIKFLLHFVKESKQDESGMPNNRFLAERTGGTYSTLKVQPAELEDSGVYFCASSQVREKLFFGSGTQLSVL.

As regards this clonotype: This sequence may be a read error, since a much larger clone differs from it by one base. This rearrangement joins TRBV6-5 to TRBJ1-2; possibly TRBD1 for D (5 bases). Germline values: CDR1 MNHEY, CDR2 SVGAGI. The CDR3 consists of 16 residues. In DNA form, the CDR3 reads TGTGCCAGCAGTTACCCGGTCCCCGGGGCGAACTATGGCCACACCTTC. Its protein product is CASSYPVPGANYGHTF.

This clonotype was seen many times. V and J are TRBV7-2 and TRBJ2-3; D ambiguous. Trimming shortened V by 3 bases and J by 13 bases, and 17 bases separated the two germline ends. Germline V gene lookup returns CDR1 SGHTA and CDR2 FQGNSA. This CDR3 is built from 13 residues. The CDR3 DNA reads TGTGCCAGCAGCTTCCCCCCAGAGCCTTTTGAGTATTTT. It translates to CASSFPPEPFEYF. Using reference TRBV7-2 and TRBJ2-3 for the parts outside the CDR3, the full variable domain is GAGVSQSPSNKVTEKGKDVELRCDPISGHTALYWYRQSLGQGLEFLIYFQGNSAPDKSGLPSDRFSAERTGGSVSTLTIQRTQQEDSAVYLCASSFPPEPFEYFGPGTRLTVL.

The V and J genes are TRBV9 and TRBJ2-7; 13 nucleotides align to TRBD2. The CDR3 extends over 19 amino acids. After removal of 0 bases from V and 0 bases from J, the junction contained 9 bases not matched to a gene. Germline V gives CDR1 SGDLS, CDR2 YYNGEE. The DNA for the CDR3 is TGTGCCAGCAGCGTAGAGGGGACTAGCGGGACTTCCTACTCCTACGAGCAGTACTTC. Encoded protein: CASSVEGTSGTSYSYEQYF. Supplemented by reference TRBV9 and TRBJ2-7, the full variable domain reads DSGVTQTPKHLITATGQRVTLRCSPRSGDLSVYWYQQSLDQGLQFLIQYYNGEERAKGNILERFSAQQFPDLHSELNLSSLELGDSALYFCASSVEGTSGTSYSYEQYFGPGTRLTVT.

This clonotype occurred many times. This chain joins TRBV20-1 and TRBJ1-5; tentative D call: TRBD1 (6 bases). Trimming took off 4 bases at V and 1 base at J, with 8 bases between the two ends. CDR1 and CDR2 from the germline V gene are DFQATT and SNEGSKA (reference sequence). The CDR3 is 13 amino acids. The CDR3 region is CSATGASNQPQHF. CDR3 sequence (DNA): TGCAGTGCTACGGGGGCGAGCAATCAGCCCCAGCATTTT.

Of note for this clonotype: This clone may be a read error of a much larger clone one base away. V usage is TRBV28 and J usage is TRBJ2-1; TRBD1 might be the D (6 bases). The J call may not be correct, given that the DNA end is closer to TRBJ2-5. CDR1 is MDHEN and CDR2 is SYDVKM in the germline V gene. This CDR3 region has 15 residues. Here the CDR3 DNA reads TGTGCCAGCGGAGTCCCGGGACAAGGGAAAGAGACCCAGTACTTC. It codes for CASGVPGQGKETQYF.

This clonotype was picked up one time. With a much larger clone just one base away, this may be a read error. V gene TRBV6-2 or TRBV6-3 combines with J gene TRBJ2-2, with TRBD2 identical over 7 bases. Germline V gene sequence: CDR1 MNHEY, CDR2 SVGEGT. CDR3 length: 14 residues. The chain's CDR3 is CAGSRTSEAGELFF. CDR3 bases: TGTGCCGGCAGTCGGACTAGTGAAGCCGGGGAGCTGTTTTTT.

This clonotype was counted many times. The chain is built from TRBV19 and TRBJ2-3; D gene ambiguous. V gave up 5 bases and J gave up 1 base, with 10 bases separating them. Germline V gene sequence: CDR1 LNHDA, CDR2 SQIVND (reference sequence). The CDR3 loop spans 14 amino acids. CDR3 DNA: TGTGCCAGTAGTCCCTATTGGGGCACAGATACGCAGTATTTT. Amino acids: CASSPYWGTDTQYF.

This clonotype has more than one count but fewer than ten. V gene TRBV7-9 combines with J gene TRBJ1-1, with D perhaps TRBD1 (5 bases). The V and J ends lost 2 bases and 10 bases respectively, with 11 bases between them. CDR3 length: 12 residues. Per the germline V gene, CDR1 is SEHNR and CDR2 is FQNEAQ (reference sequence). The CDR3: CASSLSAGRAFF. CDR3 in DNA: TGTGCCAGCAGCTTATCCGCAGGGCGAGCTTTCTTT.

This clonotype was seen many times. V and J are TRBV14 and TRBJ1-1, with D possibly being TRBD1 (5 bases). Germline-derived CDR1 and CDR2 are SGHDN and FVKESK. V lost 0 bases to trimming and J lost 7 bases, with 9 bases between them. The CDR3 consists of 13 residues. The CDR3 protein is CASSQDLGVEAFF. The DNA of the CDR3 is TGTGCCAGCAGCCAAGATTTGGGGGTTGAAGCTTTCTTT.

This clonotype was seen ten or more times. The chain combines TRBV3-1 with TRBJ1-5; the D gene is possibly TRBD1 (5 bases). Germline loops: CDR1 LGHDT, CDR2 YNNKEL (reference sequence). The CDR3 sequence is 14 residues long. V shed 4 bases and J shed 1 base, with 8 bases lying between them. CDR3 residues: CASSRGGSNQPQHF. The CDR3 nucleotides are TGTGCCAGCAGCCGCGGGGGGAGCAATCAGCCCCAGCATTTT. Complete variable domain (other parts from reference TRBV3-1 and TRBJ1-5): DTAVSQTPKYLVTQMGNDKSIKCEQNLGHDTMYWYKQDSKKFLKIMFSYNNKELIINETVPNRFSPKSPDKAHLNLHINSLELGDSAVYFCASSRGGSNQPQHFGDGTRLSIL.

The chain has TRBV20-1 and TRBJ1-1; no clear D. CDR1 is DFQATT and CDR2 is SNEGSKA in the germline V gene (reference sequence). Trimming took 3 bases from V and 3 from J, leaving 8 bases between them. The CDR3 consists of 12 residues. DNA for the CDR3: TGCAGTGCTAGGGCTGGTCACACTGAAGCTTTCTTT. Translated, it gives CSARAGHTEAFF.

This clonotype was detected many times. The CDR3 DNA follows: TGTGCCAGCAGCGCTGGACAGGGTGATCGACAGTACTTC. This translates into CASSAGQGDRQYF. This chain connects TRBV7-2 to TRBJ2-7; 8 bases fit TRBD1. The CDR3 extends over 13 amino acids. The V and J ends lost 5 bases and 10 bases, in that order; junction bases with no gene match: 10. Germline V lookup: CDR1 SGHTA, CDR2 FQGNSA.

Of note for this clonotype: A far larger clone lies a single base away; this is likely a read error. The chain couples TRBV29-1 to TRBJ2-1; 9 bases agree with TRBD1. The J call may not be correct, given that the DNA end is closer to TRBJ2-5. The CDR3 is 14 residues long. Germline CDR1 is SQVTM and CDR2 is ANQGSEA. CDR3 nucleotide sequence: TGCAGCGTTGGAGGGTACAGGGGGCCGGAGACCCAGTACTTC. This gives the protein CSVGGYRGPETQYF.

Ten or more counts support this clonotype. The rearrangement uses TRBV7-2 and TRBJ2-7; the D gene is possibly TRBD1 (5 bases). From germline, CDR1 is SGHTA and CDR2 FQGNSA. This CDR3 has 13 residues. The V end lost 3 bases, the J end lost 1 base, and 7 bases lay between the germline ends. This chain's CDR3 is CASSFDRSYEQYF. CDR3 DNA sequence: TGTGCCAGCAGCTTCGACAGATCCTACGAGCAGTACTTC.

As for this clonotype: Being one base from a much bigger clone, this may be a read error. The chain recombines TRBV7-3 with TRBJ1-2; D call uncertain. CDR3 size: 14 residues. Germline V gene data show CDR1 as SGHTA and CDR2 as FQGTGA. Trimming removed 5 bases from V and 4 bases from J, with 14 bases in between. The DNA of the CDR3 is TGTGCCAGCAGCCAATTTCCCCGGTTCTATGGCTACACCTTC. Translation: CASSQFPRFYGYTF.

This clonotype was counted many times. This sequence joins TRBV7-9 and TRBJ2-5; TRBD1 is a possible D gene (6 bases). V lost 1 base and J lost 1, with 7 bases in between. The length of the CDR3 is 14 residues. Germline V gene data show CDR1 as SEHNR and CDR2 as FQNEAQ (reference sequence). Here the CDR3 reads CASSLGTAQETQYF. Written as DNA, the CDR3 is TGTGCCAGCAGCTTAGGGACAGCCCAAGAGACCCAGTACTTC.

CDR3 nucleotides: TGCGCCAGCAGCTTGGGTCAGGAGCACAATGAGCAGTTCTTC. Protein product: CASSLGQEHNEQFF. The rearrangement links TRBV5-1 to TRBJ2-1; D uncertain. The V and J ends lost 0 bases and 5 bases respectively, with 9 bases between them. Germline-derived CDR1 and CDR2 are SGHRS and YFSETQ. The CDR3 runs 14 residues.

This clonotype was detected ten times or more. J is TRBJ1-6 and V is TRBV9; no firm D call. Trimming cost V 0 bases and J 0 bases, with 7 bases left between them. The CDR3 is 16 amino acids. Germline lookup yields CDR1 SGDLS and CDR2 YYNGEE. Here the CDR3 DNA reads TGTGCCAGCAGCGTAGAGACGAGCTCCTATAATTCACCCCTCCACTTT. Protein sequence: CASSVETSSYNSPLHF.

This clonotype was observed at least ten times. V is TRBV4-1 and J is TRBJ1-6; TRBD1 might be the D (5 bases). V was clipped by 1 base and J by 5 bases, with 9 bases between them. CDR3 length equals 15 residues. CDR1 MGHRA and CDR2 YSYEKL come from the germline V gene. For the CDR3, the DNA is TGCGCCAGCAGCCAAGTCCAGGGTGATAATTCACCCCTCCACTTT. Translation: CASSQVQGDNSPLHF.